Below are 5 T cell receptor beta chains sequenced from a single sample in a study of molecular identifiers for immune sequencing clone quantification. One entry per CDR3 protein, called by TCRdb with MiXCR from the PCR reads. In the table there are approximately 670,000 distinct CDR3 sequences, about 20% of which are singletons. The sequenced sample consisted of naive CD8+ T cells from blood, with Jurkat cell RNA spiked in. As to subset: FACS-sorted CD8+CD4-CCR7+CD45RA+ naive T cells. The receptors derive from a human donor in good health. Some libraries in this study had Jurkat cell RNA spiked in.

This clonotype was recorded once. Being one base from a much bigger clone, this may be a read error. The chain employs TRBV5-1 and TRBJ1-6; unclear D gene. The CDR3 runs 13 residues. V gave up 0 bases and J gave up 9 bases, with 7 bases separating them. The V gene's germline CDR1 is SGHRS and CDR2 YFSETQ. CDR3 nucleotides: TGCGCCAGCAGCTTGGAGGGCAGTTCACCCCTCCACTTT. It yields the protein CASSLEGSSPLHF.

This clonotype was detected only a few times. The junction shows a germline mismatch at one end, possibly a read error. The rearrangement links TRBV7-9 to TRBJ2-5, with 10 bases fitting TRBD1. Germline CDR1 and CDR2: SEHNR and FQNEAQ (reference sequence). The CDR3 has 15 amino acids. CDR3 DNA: TGTGCCAGCAGCCCCTTGACAGGGGGCGAAGAGACCCGGTACTTC. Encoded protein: CASSPLTGGEETRYF.

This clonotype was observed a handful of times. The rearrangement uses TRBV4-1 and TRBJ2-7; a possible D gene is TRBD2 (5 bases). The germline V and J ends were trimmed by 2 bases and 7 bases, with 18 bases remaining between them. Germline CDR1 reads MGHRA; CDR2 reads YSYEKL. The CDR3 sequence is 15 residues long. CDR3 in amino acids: CASSQTPSSGDEQYF. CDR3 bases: TGCGCCAGCAGCCAAACCCCTAGCAGCGGAGATGAGCAGTACTTC.

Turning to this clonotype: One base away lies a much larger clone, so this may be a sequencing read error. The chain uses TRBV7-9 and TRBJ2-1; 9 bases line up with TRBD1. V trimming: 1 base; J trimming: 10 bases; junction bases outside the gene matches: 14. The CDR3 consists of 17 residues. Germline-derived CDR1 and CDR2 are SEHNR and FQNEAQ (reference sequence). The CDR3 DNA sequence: TGTGCCAGCAGCTTAGGTGGGACAGGGTTTGTGTTGAAGGAGCAGTTCTTC. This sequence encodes CASSLGGTGFVLKEQFF.

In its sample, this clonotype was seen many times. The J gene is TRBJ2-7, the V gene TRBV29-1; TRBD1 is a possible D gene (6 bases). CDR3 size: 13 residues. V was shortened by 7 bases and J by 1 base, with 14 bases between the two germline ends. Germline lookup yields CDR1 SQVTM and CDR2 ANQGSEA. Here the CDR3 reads CSGSDSASYEQYF. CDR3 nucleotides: TGCAGCGGATCGGACAGCGCGTCCTACGAGCAGTACTTC.